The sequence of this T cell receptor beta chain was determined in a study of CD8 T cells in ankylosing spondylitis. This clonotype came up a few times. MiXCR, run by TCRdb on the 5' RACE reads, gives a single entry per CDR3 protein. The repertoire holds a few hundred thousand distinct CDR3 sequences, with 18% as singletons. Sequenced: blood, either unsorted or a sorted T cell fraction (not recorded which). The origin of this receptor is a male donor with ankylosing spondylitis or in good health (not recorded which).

The CDR3 is CASHVAVNTEAFF. The CDR3 nucleotides are TGCGCCAGCCACGTCGCGGTGAACACTGAAGCTTTCTTT. The rearrangement links TRBV5-1 to TRBJ1-1; no clear D gene. The CDR3 sequence is 13 residues long. V was clipped by 7 bases and J by 0 bases, with 10 bases between them. CDR1 SGHRS and CDR2 YFSETQ come from the germline V gene.